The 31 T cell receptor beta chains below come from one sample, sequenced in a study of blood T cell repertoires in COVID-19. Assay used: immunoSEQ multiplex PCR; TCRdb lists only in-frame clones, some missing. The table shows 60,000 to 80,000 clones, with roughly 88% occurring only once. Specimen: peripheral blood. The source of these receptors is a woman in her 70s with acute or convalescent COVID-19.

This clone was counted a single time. This CDR3 reads CASSTGTGNTIYF. The CDR3 coding sequence is TGTGCCAGCTCAACAGGGACTGGAAACACCATATATTTT. This chain uses TRBV18 with TRBJ1-3; D possibly corresponds to TRBD1 (6 bases). CDR3 size: 13 residues. V lost 5 bases, J lost 2 bases, and 7 bases lay in between. CDR1 and CDR2 from the germline V gene are KGHSH and LQKENI.

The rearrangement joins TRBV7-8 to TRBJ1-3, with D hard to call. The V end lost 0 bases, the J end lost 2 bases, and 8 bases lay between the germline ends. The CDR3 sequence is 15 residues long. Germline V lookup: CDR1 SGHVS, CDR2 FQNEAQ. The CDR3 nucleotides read TGTGCCAGCAGCTTAGCGGGGAGGGCTGGAAACACCATATATTTT. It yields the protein CASSLAGRAGNTIYF.

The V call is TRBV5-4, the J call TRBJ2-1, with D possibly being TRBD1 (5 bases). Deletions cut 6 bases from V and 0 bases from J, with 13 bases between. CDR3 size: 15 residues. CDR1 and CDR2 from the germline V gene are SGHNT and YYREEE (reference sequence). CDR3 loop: CASTLDSYSYNEQFF. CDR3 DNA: TGTGCCAGCACCTTAGACAGTTACTCCTACAATGAGCAGTTCTTC.

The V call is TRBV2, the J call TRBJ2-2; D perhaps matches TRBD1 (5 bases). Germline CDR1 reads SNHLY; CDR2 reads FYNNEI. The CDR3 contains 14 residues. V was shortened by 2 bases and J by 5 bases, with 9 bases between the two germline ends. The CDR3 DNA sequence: TGTGCCAGCAGTGAAATCAGGGTAACCGGGGAGCTGTTTTTT. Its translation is CASSEIRVTGELFF.

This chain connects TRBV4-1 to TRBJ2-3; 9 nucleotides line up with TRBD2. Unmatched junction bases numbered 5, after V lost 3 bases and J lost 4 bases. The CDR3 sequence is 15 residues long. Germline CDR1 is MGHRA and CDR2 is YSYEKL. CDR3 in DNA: TGCGCCAGCAGCCAGAGCGGACTAGCGCCAGATACGCAGTATTTT. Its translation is CASSQSGLAPDTQYF.

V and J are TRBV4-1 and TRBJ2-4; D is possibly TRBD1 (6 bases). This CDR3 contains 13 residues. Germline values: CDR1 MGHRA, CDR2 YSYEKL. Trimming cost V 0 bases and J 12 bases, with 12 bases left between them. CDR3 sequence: CASSQEGQGNQYF. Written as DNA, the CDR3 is TGCGCCAGCAGCCAAGAGGGCCAGGGGAATCAGTACTTC.

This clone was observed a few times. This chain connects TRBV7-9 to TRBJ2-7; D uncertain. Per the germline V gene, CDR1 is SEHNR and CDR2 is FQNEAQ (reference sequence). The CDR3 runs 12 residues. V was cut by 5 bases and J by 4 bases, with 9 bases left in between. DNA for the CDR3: TGTGCCAGCAGCCCGGGTTTGTACGAGCAGTACTTC. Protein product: CASSPGLYEQYF.

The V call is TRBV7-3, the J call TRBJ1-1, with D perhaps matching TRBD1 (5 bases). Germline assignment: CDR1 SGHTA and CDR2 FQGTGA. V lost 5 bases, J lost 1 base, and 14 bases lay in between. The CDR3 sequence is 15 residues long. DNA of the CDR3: TGTGCCAGCAGCCTGGGGGGAGGGACGAACACTGAAGCTTTCTTT. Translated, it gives CASSLGGGTNTEAFF. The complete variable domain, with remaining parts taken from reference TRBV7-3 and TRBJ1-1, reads GAGVSQTPSNKVTEKGKYVELRCDPISGHTALYWYRQSLGQGPEFLIYFQGTGAADDSGLPNDRFFAVRPEGSVSTLKIQRTERGDSAVYLCASSLGGGTNTEAFFGQGTRLTVV.

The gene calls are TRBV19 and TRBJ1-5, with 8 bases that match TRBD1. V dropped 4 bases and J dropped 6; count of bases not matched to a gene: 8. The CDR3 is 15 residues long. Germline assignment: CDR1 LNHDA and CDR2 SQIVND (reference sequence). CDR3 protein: CASSTTGQGGQPQHF. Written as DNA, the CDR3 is TGTGCCAGTAGTACCACCGGACAGGGCGGTCAGCCCCAGCATTTT.

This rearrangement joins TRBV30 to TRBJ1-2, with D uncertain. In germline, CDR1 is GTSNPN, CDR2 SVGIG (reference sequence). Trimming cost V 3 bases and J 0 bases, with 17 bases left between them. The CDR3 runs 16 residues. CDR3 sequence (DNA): TGTGCCTGGAGCCGCTTTTGGGGAGGACCTAACTATGGCTACACCTTC. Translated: CAWSRFWGGPNYGYTF.

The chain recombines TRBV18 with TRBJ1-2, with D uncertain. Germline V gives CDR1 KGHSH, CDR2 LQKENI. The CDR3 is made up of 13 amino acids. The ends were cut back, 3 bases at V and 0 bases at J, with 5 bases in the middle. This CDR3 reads CASSPAANYGYTF. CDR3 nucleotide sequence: TGTGCCAGCTCACCGGCCGCTAACTATGGCTACACCTTC.

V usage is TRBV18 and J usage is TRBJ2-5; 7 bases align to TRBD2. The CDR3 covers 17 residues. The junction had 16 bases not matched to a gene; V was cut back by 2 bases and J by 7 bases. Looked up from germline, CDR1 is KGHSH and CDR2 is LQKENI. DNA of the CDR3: TGTGCCAGCTCACCAGAACGGAGCGGGACCGCCTATGGGACCCAGTACTTC. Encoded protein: CASSPERSGTAYGTQYF.

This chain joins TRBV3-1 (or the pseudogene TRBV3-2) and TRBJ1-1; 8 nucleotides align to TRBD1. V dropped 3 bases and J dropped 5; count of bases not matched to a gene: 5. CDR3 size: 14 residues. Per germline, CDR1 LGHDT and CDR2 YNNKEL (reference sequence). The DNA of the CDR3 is TGTGCCAGCAGCCATACAGGGGGAGGAACTGAAGCTTTCTTT. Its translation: CASSHTGGGTEAFF.

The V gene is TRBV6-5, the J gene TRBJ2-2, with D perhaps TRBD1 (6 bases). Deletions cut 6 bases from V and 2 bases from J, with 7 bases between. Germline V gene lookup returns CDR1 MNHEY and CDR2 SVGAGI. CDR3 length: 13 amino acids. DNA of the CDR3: TGTGCCAGCAGACAGGGAAACACCGGGGAGCTGTTTTTT. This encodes CASRQGNTGELFF.

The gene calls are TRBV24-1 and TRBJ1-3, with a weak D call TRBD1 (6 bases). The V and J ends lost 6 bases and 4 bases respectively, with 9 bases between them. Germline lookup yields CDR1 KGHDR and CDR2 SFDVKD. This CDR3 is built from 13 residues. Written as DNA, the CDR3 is TGTGCCACCAGTAGTGGGGGCGGAAACACCATATATTTT. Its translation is CATSSGGGNTIYF.

CDR3 DNA: TGCGCCAGCAGCTTGGAGCAGGGGGCGCAAGGGACCTTC. Its translation: CASSLEQGAQGTF. This sequence joins TRBV5-1 and TRBJ1-2; 8 bases agree with TRBD1. CDR1 and CDR2 from the germline V gene are SGHRS and YFSETQ. This CDR3 is built from 13 residues. Unmatched junction bases numbered 9, after V lost 0 bases and J lost 14 bases.

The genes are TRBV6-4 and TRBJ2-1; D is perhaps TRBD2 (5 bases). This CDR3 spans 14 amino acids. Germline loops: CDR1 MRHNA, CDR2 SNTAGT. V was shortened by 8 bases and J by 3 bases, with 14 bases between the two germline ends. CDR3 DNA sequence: TGTGCCAGCTCGGCAGTAGCGAACTACAATGAGCAGTTCTTC. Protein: CASSAVANYNEQFF.

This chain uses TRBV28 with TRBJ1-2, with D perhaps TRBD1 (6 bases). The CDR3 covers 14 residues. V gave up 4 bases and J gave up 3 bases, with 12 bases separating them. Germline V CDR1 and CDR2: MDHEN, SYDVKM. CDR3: CASSWDTRDYGYTF. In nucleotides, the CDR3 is TGTGCCAGCAGTTGGGACACTCGTGACTATGGCTACACCTTC.

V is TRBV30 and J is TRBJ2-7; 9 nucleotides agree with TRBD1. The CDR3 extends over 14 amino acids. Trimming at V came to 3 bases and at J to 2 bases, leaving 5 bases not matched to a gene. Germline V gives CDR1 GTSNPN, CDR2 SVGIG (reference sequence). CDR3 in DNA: TGTGCCTGGAGAGGTGACAGGGGGACCTACGAGCAGTACTTC. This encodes CAWRGDRGTYEQYF.

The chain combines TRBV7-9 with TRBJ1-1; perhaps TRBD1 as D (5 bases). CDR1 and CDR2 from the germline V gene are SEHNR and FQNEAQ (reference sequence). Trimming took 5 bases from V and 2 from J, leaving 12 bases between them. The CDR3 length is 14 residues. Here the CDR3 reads CASSPTRVNTEAFF. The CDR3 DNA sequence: TGTGCCAGCAGCCCGACCAGGGTTAACACTGAAGCTTTCTTT.

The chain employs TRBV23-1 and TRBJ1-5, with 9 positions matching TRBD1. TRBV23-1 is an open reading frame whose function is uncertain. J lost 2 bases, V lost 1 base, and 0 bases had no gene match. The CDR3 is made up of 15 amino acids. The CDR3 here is CASSQWTGGNQPQHF. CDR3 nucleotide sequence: TGCGCCAGCAGTCAATGGACAGGGGGCAATCAGCCCCAGCATTTT.

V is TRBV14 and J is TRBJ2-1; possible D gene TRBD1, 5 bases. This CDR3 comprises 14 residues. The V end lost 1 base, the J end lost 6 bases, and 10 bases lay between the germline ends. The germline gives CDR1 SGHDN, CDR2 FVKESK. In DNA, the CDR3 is TGTGCCAGCAGCCAAGGGACATCGGGCAATGAGCAGTTCTTC. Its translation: CASSQGTSGNEQFF.

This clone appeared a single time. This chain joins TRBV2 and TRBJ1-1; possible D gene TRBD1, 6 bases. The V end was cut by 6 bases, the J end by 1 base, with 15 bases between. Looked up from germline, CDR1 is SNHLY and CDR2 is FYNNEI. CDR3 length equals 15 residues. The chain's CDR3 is CASRSSGQKNTEAFF. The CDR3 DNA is TGTGCCAGCAGGAGCTCCGGACAGAAGAACACTGAAGCTTTCTTT.

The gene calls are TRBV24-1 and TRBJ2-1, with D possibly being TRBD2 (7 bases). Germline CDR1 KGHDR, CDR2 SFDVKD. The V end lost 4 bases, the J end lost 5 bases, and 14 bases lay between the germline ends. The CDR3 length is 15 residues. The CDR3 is CATSEGASGNNEQFF. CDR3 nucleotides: TGTGCCACCAGTGAGGGGGCTAGCGGAAACAATGAGCAGTTCTTC.

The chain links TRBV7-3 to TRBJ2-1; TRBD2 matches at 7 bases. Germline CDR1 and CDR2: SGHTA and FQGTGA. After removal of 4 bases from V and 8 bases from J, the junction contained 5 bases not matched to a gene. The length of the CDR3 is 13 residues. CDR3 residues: CASSWGGYDEQFF. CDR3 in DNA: TGTGCCAGCAGCTGGGGAGGGTACGATGAGCAGTTCTTC.

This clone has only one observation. CDR3 loop: CASSLFGTGIAGNTIYF. The CDR3 bases are TGTGCCAGCAGTTTATTCGGGACAGGGATCGCGGGAAACACCATATATTTT. The J gene is TRBJ1-3, the V gene TRBV7-8, with 9 bases matching TRBD1. This CDR3 has 17 amino acids. The V gene's germline CDR1 is SGHVS and CDR2 FQNEAQ. With 6 bases clipped from V and 4 bases from J, the junction kept 13 bases outside the gene matches.

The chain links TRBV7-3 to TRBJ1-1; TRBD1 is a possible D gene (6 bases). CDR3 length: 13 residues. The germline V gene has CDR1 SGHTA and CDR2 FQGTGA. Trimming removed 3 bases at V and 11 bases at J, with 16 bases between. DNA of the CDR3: TGTGCCAGCAGCTTCTACCGGGACACGGACGCTTTCTTT. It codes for CASSFYRDTDAFF.

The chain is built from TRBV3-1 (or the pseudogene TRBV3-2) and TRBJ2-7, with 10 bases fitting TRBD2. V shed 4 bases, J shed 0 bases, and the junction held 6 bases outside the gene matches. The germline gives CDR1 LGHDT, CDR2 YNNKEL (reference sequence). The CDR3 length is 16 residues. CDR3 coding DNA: TGTGCCAGCAGCCGACGGACTAGCGGAAACTCCTACGAGCAGTACTTC. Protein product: CASSRRTSGNSYEQYF.

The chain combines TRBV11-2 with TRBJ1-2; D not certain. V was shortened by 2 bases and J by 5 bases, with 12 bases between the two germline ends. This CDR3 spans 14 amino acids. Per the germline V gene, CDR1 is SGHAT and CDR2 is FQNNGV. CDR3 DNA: TGTGCCAGCAGCTTACAGGCCCGGGGATATGGCTACACCTTC. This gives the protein CASSLQARGYGYTF.

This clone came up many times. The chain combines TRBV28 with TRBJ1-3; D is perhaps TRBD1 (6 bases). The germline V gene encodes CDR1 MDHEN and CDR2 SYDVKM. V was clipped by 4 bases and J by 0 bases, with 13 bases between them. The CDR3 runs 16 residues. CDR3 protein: CASSSPDSDSGNTIYF. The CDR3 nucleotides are TGTGCCAGCAGTTCCCCGGACAGTGACTCTGGAAACACCATATATTTT.

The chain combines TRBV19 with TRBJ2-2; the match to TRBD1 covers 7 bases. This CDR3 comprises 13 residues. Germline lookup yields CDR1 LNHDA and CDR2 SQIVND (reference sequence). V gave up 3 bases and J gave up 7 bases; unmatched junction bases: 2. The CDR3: CASSMRGLGELFF. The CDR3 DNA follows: TGTGCCAGTAGTATGAGGGGGCTCGGGGAGCTGTTTTTT.